The 29 T cell receptor beta chains presented below share a single source sample, sequenced in a study of hypomethylating agent response in myelodysplastic syndrome. Some clones are missing from TCRdb's copy, which holds only in-frame ones; the method was immunoSEQ multiplex PCR. Of approximately 4,500 clones listed, about 80% are singletons. The sequences come from bone marrow, collected before or after starting hypomethylating agent treatment for myelodysplastic syndrome (not recorded which). The receptors shown here come from a human donor with myelodysplastic syndrome.

The V call is TRBV10-3, the J call TRBJ2-7; a possible D gene is TRBD2 (5 bases). CDR1 and CDR2 (germline): ENHRY, SYGVKD. This CDR3 has 15 residues. V was trimmed by 2 bases and J by 4 bases, leaving 15 bases between them. CDR3 amino acids: CAISEGSGNSYEQYF. CDR3 nucleotides: TGTGCCATCAGTGAGGGCTCGGGGAATTCGTACGAGCAGTACTTC.

This chain's CDR3 is CASSFLPTVYGYTF. The CDR3 DNA follows: TGTGCCAGTAGTTTTCTCCCGACAGTCTATGGCTACACCTTC. The chain employs TRBV19 and TRBJ1-2; a weak D match, TRBD1 (5 bases). The CDR3 extends over 14 amino acids. CDR1 and CDR2 (germline): LNHDA, SQIVND (reference sequence). V was shortened by 5 bases and J by 4 bases, with 14 bases between the two germline ends.

This clone was detected a few times. The V and J genes are TRBV13 and TRBJ1-2; D possibly corresponds to TRBD1 (6 bases). This CDR3 has 14 residues. Looked up from germline, CDR1 is PRHDT and CDR2 is FYEKMQ (reference sequence). V was trimmed by 5 bases and J by 2 bases, leaving 12 bases between them. CDR3 amino acids: CASSPGGANYGYTF. CDR3 DNA sequence: TGTGCCAGCAGCCCGGGGGGGGCCAACTATGGCTACACCTTC.

This chain links TRBV6-6 with TRBJ1-2, with a weak D call TRBD1 (6 bases). V was trimmed by 0 bases and J by 3 bases, leaving 8 bases between them. CDR1 and CDR2 from the germline V gene are MNHNY and SVGAGI (reference sequence). The CDR3 totals 14 residues. The CDR3 DNA is TGTGCCAGCAGTTACTCGGGACAAGACTATGGCTACACCTTC. Its protein is CASSYSGQDYGYTF.

A word on this clone: A read error may produce the germline difference seen at one junction end. V and J are TRBV25-1 and TRBJ1-4; 7 positions agree with TRBD1. The CDR3 loop spans 11 amino acids. Per the germline V gene, CDR1 is MGHDK and CDR2 is SYGVNS. CDR3 DNA: TGTGCCAGCAGTGACTTTGAGGGGGCGCATTTT. As protein: CASSDFEGAHF.

J is TRBJ1-4 and V is TRBV14; D is unclear. V was pared by 4 bases and J by 5 bases, with 8 bases between. CDR3 length: 13 residues. The germline V gene encodes CDR1 SGHDN and CDR2 FVKESK. CDR3 sequence: CASSPGVNEKLFF. The CDR3 nucleotides read TGTGCCAGCAGCCCCGGGGTAAATGAAAAACTGTTTTTT.

The V call is TRBV4-3, the J call TRBJ1-2; TRBD1 matches at 8 bases. CDR1 LGHNA and CDR2 YSLEER come from the germline V gene. The V and J ends lost 4 bases and 7 bases, in that order; junction bases with no gene match: 11. The CDR3 extends over 15 amino acids. This CDR3 is CASSPSIQGASGYTF. The CDR3 coding sequence is TGCGCCAGCAGCCCAAGTATCCAGGGGGCCAGTGGCTACACCTTC.

The chain links TRBV19 to TRBJ1-2; possible D gene TRBD1, 6 bases. The CDR3 spans 13 residues. The germline V and J ends were trimmed by 7 bases and 7 bases, with 16 bases remaining between them. CDR1 is LNHDA and CDR2 is SQIVND in the germline V gene (reference sequence). CDR3 loop: CASIGGTAVGYTF. CDR3 sequence (DNA): TGTGCCAGTATCGGGGGCACAGCTGTTGGCTACACCTTC.

V is TRBV6-5 and J is TRBJ1-2, with TRBD1 identical over 9 bases. Germline V gene data show CDR1 as MNHEY and CDR2 as SVGAGI. The CDR3 is made up of 12 amino acids. Trimming at V came to 8 bases and at J to 2 bases, leaving 0 bases not matched to a gene. In nucleotides, the CDR3 is TGTGCCAGCGGACAGGGGAACTATGGCTACACCTTC. It encodes CASGQGNYGYTF.

This rearrangement joins TRBV28 to TRBJ1-6; D is ambiguous. Germline assignment: CDR1 MDHEN and CDR2 SYDVKM. CDR3 length equals 12 residues. V lost 8 bases and J 5 bases, leaving 7 bases between the germline ends. CDR3: CASLPNNSPLHF. The CDR3 DNA is TGTGCCAGCCTCCCCAATAATTCACCCCTCCACTTT. Complete variable domain (other parts from reference TRBV28 and TRBJ1-6): DVKVTQSSRYLVKRTGEKVFLECVQDMDHENMFWYRQDPGLGLRLIYFSYDVKMKEKGDIPEGYSVSREKKERFSLILESASTNQTSMYLCASLPNNSPLHFGNGTRLTVT.

V is TRBV5-1 and J is TRBJ1-4, with D unresolved. V shed 0 bases and J shed 0 bases, with 6 bases lying between them. The CDR3 spans 15 residues. Germline values: CDR1 SGHRS, CDR2 YFSETQ. The DNA of the CDR3 is TGCGCCAGCAGCTTGGTGGGAGCAACTAATGAAAAACTGTTTTTT. This codes for CASSLVGATNEKLFF.

This chain joins TRBV7-9 and TRBJ2-7; either TRBD1 or TRBD2 may fit D (5 bases each). There are 13 residues in the CDR3. Trimming stripped 5 bases from V and 6 bases from J, with 14 bases between. CDR1 is SEHNR, CDR2 FQNEAQ, per germline (reference sequence). This chain's CDR3 is CASSLLPGTEQYF. For the CDR3, the DNA is TGTGCCAGCAGCCTCCTCCCGGGGACCGAGCAGTACTTC.

The chain employs TRBV11-2 and TRBJ1-2, with 9 bases identical to TRBD1. This CDR3 region has 18 residues. Germline V lookup: CDR1 SGHAT, CDR2 FQNNGV. J gave up 7 bases and V 4 bases, and 19 bases lay outside the gene matches. The CDR3 is CASSSFTGTGYPKAGYTF. As DNA, the CDR3 is TGTGCCAGCAGCTCCTTCACCGGGACAGGGTACCCGAAGGCTGGCTACACCTTC.

This chain uses TRBV9 with TRBJ1-5, with D tentatively TRBD1 (6 bases). V was clipped by 0 bases and J by 9 bases, with 13 bases between them. CDR3 length: 14 amino acids. Germline CDR1 is SGDLS and CDR2 is YYNGEE. In DNA form, the CDR3 reads TGTGCCAGCAGCGTAGATGGGGGCCCCGGGCCCCAGCATTTT. Translating gives CASSVDGGPGPQHF. The full variable domain, rest sourced from reference TRBV9 and TRBJ1-5, is DSGVTQTPKHLITATGQRVTLRCSPRSGDLSVYWYQQSLDQGLQFLIQYYNGEERAKGNILERFSAQQFPDLHSELNLSSLELGDSALYFCASSVDGGPGPQHFGDGTRLSIL.

The rearrangement joins TRBV6-1 to TRBJ1-2; D is unresolved. Germline assignment: CDR1 MNHNS and CDR2 SASEGT. This CDR3 spans 13 amino acids. V was cut by 2 bases and J by 4 bases, with 8 bases left in between. DNA for the CDR3: TGTGCCAGCAGTGAACGACGCCTCTATGGCTACACCTTC. Amino acid sequence: CASSERRLYGYTF.

This chain links TRBV7-2 with TRBJ2-7; D may correspond to TRBD1 or TRBD2 (5 bases each). This CDR3 has 14 amino acids. V shed 1 base and J shed 4 bases, with 11 bases lying between them. CDR1 is SGHTA and CDR2 is FQGNSA in the germline V gene. The CDR3: CASSLGDPPYEQYF. CDR3 DNA sequence: TGTGCCAGCAGCTTAGGGGACCCACCGTACGAGCAGTACTTC.

V gene TRBV19 combines with J gene TRBJ1-2; 8 bases are shared with TRBD1. The length of the CDR3 is 16 residues. Trimming at V came to 5 bases and at J to 6 bases, leaving 14 bases not matched to a gene. Germline values: CDR1 LNHDA, CDR2 SQIVND (reference sequence). The CDR3 here is CASSYYAVRGRDGYTF. The CDR3 DNA follows: TGTGCCAGTAGTTACTACGCGGTCAGGGGGCGAGATGGCTACACCTTC.

The rearrangement uses TRBV19 and TRBJ2-5, with D perhaps being TRBD1 or TRBD2 (5 bases each). CDR3 length: 16 residues. Germline values: CDR1 LNHDA, CDR2 SQIVND (reference sequence). Trimming stripped 5 bases from V and 5 bases from J, with 21 bases between. CDR3 in amino acids: CASSPDGTGFLETQYF. CDR3 nucleotide sequence: TGTGCCAGTAGTCCAGACGGGACGGGCTTTTTGGAGACCCAGTACTTC.

The DNA of the CDR3 is TGCGCCAGCAGCCAAGATCGCACTCTCTACAATGAGCAGTTCTTC. Protein: CASSQDRTLYNEQFF. V gene TRBV4-3 combines with J gene TRBJ2-1; D is unclear. Trimming pared 0 bases from V and 3 bases from J, leaving 9 bases between. Germline CDR1 reads LGHNA; CDR2 reads YSLEER. This CDR3 is 15 amino acids long.

The J gene is TRBJ1-2, the V gene TRBV9; 8 nucleotides align to TRBD1. The CDR3 has 13 amino acids. V gave up 3 bases and J gave up 6 bases; unmatched junction bases: 4. Per the germline V gene, CDR1 is SGDLS and CDR2 is YYNGEE. The CDR3 loop reads CASSADRGDGYTF. The CDR3 DNA sequence: TGTGCCAGCAGCGCTGACAGGGGAGATGGCTACACCTTC.

This chain joins TRBV2 and TRBJ2-1; 8 bases fit TRBD1. Germline-derived CDR1 and CDR2 are SNHLY and FYNNEI. The CDR3 is made up of 11 amino acids. The junction had 5 bases not matched to a gene; V was cut back by 6 bases and J by 13 bases. CDR3 bases: TGTGCCAGCAGGGACAGGGTTGGTCAGTTCTTC. Translating gives CASRDRVGQFF.

The chain couples TRBV5-1 to TRBJ1-6; D ambiguous. The CDR3 is made up of 15 amino acids. Germline V gene data show CDR1 as SGHRS and CDR2 as YFSETQ. Trimming removed 4 bases from V and 7 bases from J, with 15 bases in between. The CDR3 DNA sequence: TGCGCCAGCAGCCTGGAGGGATCATCAAATTCACCCCTCCACTTT. It translates to CASSLEGSSNSPLHF.

Only one count was recorded for this clone. The rearrangement uses TRBV5-1 and TRBJ2-2; no clear D. CDR1 is SGHRS and CDR2 is YFSETQ in the germline V gene. The CDR3 contains 15 residues. V dropped 0 bases and J dropped 5 bases, with 11 bases sitting between them. This CDR3 is CASSLAVRVTGELFF. The CDR3 DNA follows: TGCGCCAGCAGCTTGGCCGTACGGGTAACCGGGGAGCTGTTTTTT.

This chain links TRBV7-8 with TRBJ2-7; D possibly corresponds to TRBD1 (6 bases). Trimming took off 5 bases at V and 4 bases at J, with 12 bases between the two ends. The CDR3 extends over 13 amino acids. In germline, CDR1 is SGHVS, CDR2 FQNEAQ. The CDR3 nucleotides read TGTGCCAGCAGCCTAGGGGGAAGATACGAGCAGTACGTC. Its translation is CASSLGGRYEQYV.

The chain couples TRBV7-9 to TRBJ2-3; unclear D gene. The V gene lost 3 bases and the J gene lost 5 bases, with 6 bases spanning the gap. Germline lookup yields CDR1 SEHNR and CDR2 FQNEAQ (reference sequence). This CDR3 region has 12 residues. In DNA form, the CDR3 reads TGTGCCAGCAGCTTGAGTGGAGATACGCAGTATTTT. It is translated as CASSLSGDTQYF.

V usage is TRBV7-6 and J usage is TRBJ1-1, with D hard to call. There are 14 residues in the CDR3. The V end was cut by 1 base, the J end by 0 bases, with 6 bases between. The germline gives CDR1 SGHVS, CDR2 FNYEAQ. The CDR3 spells CASSLDGLNTEAFF. The DNA for the CDR3 is TGTGCCAGCAGCTTAGATGGGCTGAACACTGAAGCTTTCTTT. Full variable domain (outside the CDR3, taken from reference TRBV7-6 and TRBJ1-1): GAGVSQSPRYKVTKRGQDVALRCDPISGHVSLYWYRQALGQGPEFLTYFNYEAQQDKSGLPNDRFSAERPEGSISTLTIQRTEQRDSAMYRCASSLDGLNTEAFFGQGTRLTVV.

The CDR3 DNA sequence: TGTGCCAGTAGTACATGGTCGGGCGGCATAGCTAACTATGGCTACACCTTC. Its protein product is CASSTWSGGIANYGYTF. V and J are TRBV19 and TRBJ1-2, with D uncertain. Trimming took 4 bases from V and 0 from J, leaving 18 bases between them. Germline loops: CDR1 LNHDA, CDR2 SQIVND (reference sequence). CDR3 length equals 17 residues.

The chain has TRBV9 and TRBJ2-1; D may be TRBD1 (6 bases). Germline loops: CDR1 SGDLS, CDR2 YYNGEE. The length of the CDR3 is 13 residues. V dropped 3 bases and J dropped 10 bases, with 14 bases sitting between them. CDR3 in amino acids: CASSGQGHSEQFF. CDR3 bases: TGTGCCAGCAGCGGGCAGGGACACTCCGAGCAGTTCTTC.

The V and J genes are TRBV19 and TRBJ1-1; 11 bases line up with TRBD1. Germline CDR1 LNHDA, CDR2 SQIVND (reference sequence). With V trimmed by 7 bases and J by 3 bases, 7 bases remained unmatched. The CDR3 is made up of 15 amino acids. In DNA form, the CDR3 reads TGTGCCAGTAAGGACAGGGGGCGCGGGGACACTGAAGCTTTCTTT. It codes for CASKDRGRGDTEAFF.